Described below is a single TCR beta chain sequence and its context. Its antigen is not known. The sample comes from a study of T cell repertoires in cytomegalovirus infection. Study information: From public TCR beta signatures came an indication of both CMV infection and matching HLA type. General study results and limits: Ex vivo, HLA-C-restricted CMV-specific TCR beta clonotypes prevailed over the rest of the response.

The CDR3 loop spans 16 amino acids. Germline-derived CDR1 and CDR2 are SEHNR and FQNEAQ (reference sequence). With 5 bases clipped from V and 7 bases from J, the junction kept 11 bases outside the gene matches. Via MiXCR, TCRdb re-called the reads, giving one row per CDR3 protein. The data hold about 830,000 distinct CDR3 sequences, with approximately 30% observed a single time. Sequenced material: cultured CD8+ T cells from PBMCs, taken from culture after CMV antigen stimulation. This TCR was recovered from a human donor in good health (CMV status not recorded). Some clones in this sample may be carry-over from other donors' samples. This rearrangement joins TRBV7-9 to TRBJ2-1; the match to TRBD2 covers 10 bases. The chain's CDR3 is CASSGKLAGLRNEQFF. CDR3 nucleotides: TGTGCCAGCAGCGGAAAACTAGCGGGATTGAGAAATGAGCAGTTCTTC.